Listed here are 19 T cell receptor beta chains from one sample, sequenced in a study of sequential checkpoint blockade in melanoma. Treatment: randomized to nivolumab then ipilimumab (arm A) or the reverse (arm B). Profiling relied on immunoSEQ multiplex PCR, and the TCRdb table lists in-frame clones only, not all of them. The data hold roughly 20,000 clones, with 27% observed a single time. This specimen was tumor tissue (inferred from file names), taken from a patient given nivolumab and ipilimumab in sequence. These receptors all stem from a human donor with melanoma.

V usage is TRBV5-1 and J usage is TRBJ2-5; 7 nucleotides agree with TRBD1. This CDR3 contains 14 residues. Germline V CDR1 and CDR2: SGHRS, YFSETQ. V trimming: 3 bases; J trimming: 1 base; junction bases outside the gene matches: 3. The CDR3 nucleotides read TGCGCCAGCAGCTGGGGGACAGCCCAAGAGACCCAGTACTTC. Residues: CASSWGTAQETQYF.

This clone was seen only a few times. The genes are TRBV7-6 and TRBJ2-1, with 11 bases that match TRBD2. Looked up from germline, CDR1 is SGHVS and CDR2 is FNYEAQ. V lost 4 bases and J lost 4; bases outside the gene matches: 3. The CDR3 extends over 15 amino acids. CDR3 residues: CASSYGTSGYNEQFF. As DNA, the CDR3 is TGTGCCAGCAGCTACGGGACTAGCGGTTACAATGAGCAGTTCTTC.

The sample holds a few counts of this clone. The chain employs TRBV7-7 and TRBJ2-1; 9 nucleotides agree with TRBD1. Trimming took 0 bases from V and 0 from J; bases not matched to a gene: 15. Germline-derived CDR1 and CDR2 are SSHAT and FNYEAQ (reference sequence). This CDR3 comprises 21 residues. Here the CDR3 DNA reads TGTGCCAGCAGCTTAGCGGTTTGGACAGGGGAGCGCCAAAGCTCCTACAATGAGCAGTTCTTC. Its translation is CASSLAVWTGERQSSYNEQFF.

This clone has only a few counts. J is TRBJ2-1 and V is TRBV2, with no clear D. V lost 4 bases and J 10 bases, leaving 14 bases between the germline ends. This CDR3 region has 13 residues. Germline V lookup: CDR1 SNHLY, CDR2 FYNNEI. The CDR3 loop is CASSAFPTTEQFF. The CDR3 DNA is TGTGCCAGCAGTGCATTTCCCACCACCGAGCAGTTCTTC.

A few counts support this clone. The chain combines TRBV28 with TRBJ2-3, with D unclear. The length of the CDR3 is 14 residues. Germline assignment: CDR1 MDHEN and CDR2 SYDVKM. V lost 4 bases, J lost 7 bases, and 15 bases lay in between. The CDR3 DNA is TGTGCCAGCAGTTACTCGGGTGGCTTAAATACGCAGTATTTT. Translating gives CASSYSGGLNTQYF.

This clone was detected only a few times. The CDR3 loop reads CASSYGWAGGSETQYF. The CDR3 DNA is TGTGCCAGCAGTTACGGATGGGCAGGGGGGTCAGAGACCCAGTACTTC. The chain is built from TRBV6-8 and TRBJ2-5; D is perhaps TRBD1 (7 bases). V gave up 2 bases and J gave up 4 bases, with 17 bases separating them. Germline V lookup: CDR1 MNHGY, CDR2 SAAAGT. The CDR3 covers 16 residues.

The J gene is TRBJ1-1, the V gene TRBV25-1; a weak D match, TRBD1 (6 bases). There are 16 residues in the CDR3. The V end was cut by 0 bases, the J end by 5 bases, with 16 bases between. Germline-derived CDR1 and CDR2 are MGHDK and SYGVNS. CDR3 protein: CASSEYMGAGRTEAFF. The CDR3 DNA sequence: TGTGCCAGCAGTGAATATATGGGGGCAGGACGGACTGAAGCTTTCTTT.

This clone was picked up a small number of times. The chain links TRBV9 to TRBJ1-1; 9 bases are shared with TRBD1. V trimming: 3 bases; J trimming: 0 bases; junction bases outside the gene matches: 9. The CDR3 runs 17 residues. Germline loops: CDR1 SGDLS, CDR2 YYNGEE. CDR3 in DNA: TGTGCCAGCAGCGCCCAACCGGGACAGGGCATGAACACTGAAGCTTTCTTT. This codes for CASSAQPGQGMNTEAFF. The full variable domain, in which reference TRBV9 and TRBJ1-1 provide the parts outside the CDR3, is DSGVTQTPKHLITATGQRVTLRCSPRSGDLSVYWYQQSLDQGLQFLIQYYNGEERAKGNILERFSAQQFPDLHSELNLSSLELGDSALYFCASSAQPGQGMNTEAFFGQGTRLTVV.

This clone was seen repeatedly, ten times or more. The genes are TRBV9 and TRBJ1-5; D might be TRBD1 (5 bases). CDR1 is SGDLS, CDR2 YYNGEE, per germline. Trimming pared 3 bases from V and 5 bases from J, leaving 12 bases between. The length of the CDR3 is 14 residues. In DNA, the CDR3 is TGTGCCAGCAGCGCCCCAGGGAGCGATCAGCCCCAGCATTTT. It encodes CASSAPGSDQPQHF.

The gene calls are TRBV5-1 and TRBJ2-3; D gene ambiguous. The germline CDR1 and CDR2 sequences are SGHRS and YFSETQ. CDR3 length: 15 amino acids. V shed 1 base and J shed 0 bases, with 9 bases lying between them. This CDR3 reads CASSLPERSTDTQYF. In DNA, the CDR3 is TGCGCCAGCAGCTTGCCGGAGAGGAGCACAGATACGCAGTATTTT.

This clone was recorded a few times. This chain joins TRBV11-3 and TRBJ2-2; possible D gene TRBD2, 6 bases. The V and J ends lost 5 bases and 4 bases respectively, with 14 bases between them. Germline lookup yields CDR1 SGHNT and CDR2 YENEEA. The CDR3 has 15 residues. The CDR3 reads CASSGRETFTGELFF. CDR3 sequence (DNA): TGTGCCAGCAGCGGACGGGAGACATTCACCGGGGAGCTGTTTTTT.

This clone has a count of ten or more. V gene TRBV12-5 combines with J gene TRBJ1-5; a weak D match, TRBD1 (5 bases). This CDR3 has 12 amino acids. From germline, CDR1 is LGHNT and CDR2 FRNRAP. Here the CDR3 reads CASGAGHQPQHF. CDR3 DNA sequence: TGTGCCAGCGGGGCTGGCCATCAGCCCCAGCATTTT.

This chain joins TRBV6-8 and TRBJ2-4; a possible D gene is TRBD1 (5 bases). The CDR3 runs 15 residues. Germline CDR1 is MNHGY and CDR2 is SAAAGT. With 0 bases removed from V and 4 bases from J, the gap between germline ends came to 10 bases. The CDR3 nucleotides read TGTGCCAGCAGTTACTCAACAGGTGGAAAAAACATTCAGTACTTC. Translation gives CASSYSTGGKNIQYF.

In DNA, the CDR3 is TGTGCCAGTAGTCAAGGACAGGGGGCAGGGAACACTGAAGCTTTCTTT. Amino acids: CASSQGQGAGNTEAFF. The rearrangement joins TRBV19 to TRBJ1-1, with 11 bases fitting TRBD1. V shed 5 bases, J shed 1 base, and the junction held 6 bases outside the gene matches. The CDR3 covers 16 residues. From germline, CDR1 is LNHDA and CDR2 SQIVND (reference sequence).

This rearrangement joins TRBV7-8 to TRBJ2-1; perhaps D is TRBD1 or TRBD2 (5 bases each). The germline gives CDR1 SGHVS, CDR2 FQNEAQ. The V end lost 7 bases, the J end lost 3 bases, and 10 bases lay between the germline ends. The CDR3 runs to 13 residues. CDR3 nucleotide sequence: TGTGCCAGCACGGGACCTGTCTACAATGAGCAGTTCTTC. Amino acids: CASTGPVYNEQFF.

By sample share, this clone is medium-sized. The rearrangement links TRBV11-3 to TRBJ2-5; the match to TRBD2 covers 7 bases. Germline lookup yields CDR1 SGHNT and CDR2 YENEEA. CDR3 length: 14 amino acids. V shed 3 bases, J shed 5 bases, and the junction held 6 bases outside the gene matches. CDR3 in amino acids: CASSFVGLVETQYF. The CDR3 nucleotides are TGTGCCAGCAGCTTTGTAGGACTAGTGGAGACCCAGTACTTC.

The rearrangement joins TRBV28 to TRBJ1-2; D is undetermined. This CDR3 spans 18 amino acids. Germline V gives CDR1 MDHEN, CDR2 SYDVKM. V lost 2 bases and J lost 0, with 19 bases in between. CDR3 sequence: CASSLNMGSSPTNYGYTF. In DNA, the CDR3 is TGTGCCAGCAGTTTAAACATGGGGTCGTCCCCCACTAACTATGGCTACACCTTC.

There are a few counts of this clone. The J gene is TRBJ2-1, the V gene TRBV6-8; D gene ambiguous. This CDR3 contains 13 residues. The germline V gene has CDR1 MNHGY and CDR2 SAAAGT. Trimming took off 5 bases at V and 0 bases at J, with 5 bases between the two ends. The CDR3 DNA reads as TGTGCCAGCAGTCAGAGCTCCTACAATGAGCAGTTCTTC. Protein product: CASSQSSYNEQFF.

Only a few counts were recorded for this clone. The V and J genes are TRBV28 and TRBJ2-1; no clear D gene. Trimming removed 2 bases from V and 4 bases from J, with 6 bases in between. Germline V lookup: CDR1 MDHEN, CDR2 SYDVKM. The CDR3 is made up of 13 amino acids. DNA for the CDR3: TGTGCCAGCAGTTTAGGGCGATACAATGAGCAGTTCTTC. It specifies CASSLGRYNEQFF.